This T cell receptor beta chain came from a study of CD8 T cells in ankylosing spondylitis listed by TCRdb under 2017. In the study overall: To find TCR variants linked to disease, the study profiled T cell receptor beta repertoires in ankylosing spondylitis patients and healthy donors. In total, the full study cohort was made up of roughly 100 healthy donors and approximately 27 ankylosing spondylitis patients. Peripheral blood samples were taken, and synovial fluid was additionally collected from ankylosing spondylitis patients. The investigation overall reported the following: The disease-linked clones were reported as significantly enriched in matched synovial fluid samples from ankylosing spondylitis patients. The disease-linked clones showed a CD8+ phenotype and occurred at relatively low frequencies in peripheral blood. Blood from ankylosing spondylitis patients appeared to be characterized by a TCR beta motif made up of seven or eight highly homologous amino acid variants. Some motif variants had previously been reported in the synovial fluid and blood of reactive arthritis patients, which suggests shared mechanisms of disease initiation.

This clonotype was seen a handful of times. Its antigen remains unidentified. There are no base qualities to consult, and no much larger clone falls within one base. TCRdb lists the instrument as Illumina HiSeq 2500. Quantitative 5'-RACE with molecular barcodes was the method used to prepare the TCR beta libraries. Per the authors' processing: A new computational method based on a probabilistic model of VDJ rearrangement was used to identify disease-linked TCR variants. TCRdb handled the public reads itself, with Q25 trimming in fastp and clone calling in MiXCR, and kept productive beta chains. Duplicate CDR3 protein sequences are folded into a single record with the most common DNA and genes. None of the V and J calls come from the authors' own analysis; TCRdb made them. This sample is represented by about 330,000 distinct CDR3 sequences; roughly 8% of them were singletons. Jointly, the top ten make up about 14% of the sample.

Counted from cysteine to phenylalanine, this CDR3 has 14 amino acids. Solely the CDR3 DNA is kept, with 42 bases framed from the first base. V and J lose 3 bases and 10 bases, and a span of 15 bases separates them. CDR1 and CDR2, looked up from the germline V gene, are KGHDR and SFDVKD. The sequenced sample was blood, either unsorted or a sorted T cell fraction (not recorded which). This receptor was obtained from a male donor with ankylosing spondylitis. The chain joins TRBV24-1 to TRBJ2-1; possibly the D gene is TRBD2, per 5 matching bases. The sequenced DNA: TGTGCCACCAGTGATACCACTGGCCCGGGGGAGCAGTTCTTC. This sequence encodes CATSDTTGPGEQFF.